The sequence of this T cell receptor (beta chain) was determined in a study of CD8 T cells in ankylosing spondylitis. Study-wide findings and caveats: The disease-linked clones had a CD8+ phenotype and low blood frequencies. Earlier work had already found some motif variants in reactive arthritis synovial fluid and blood. Disease-linked clones reportedly showed significant enrichment in matched ankylosing spondylitis synovial fluid. A motif in TCR beta, a set of eight highly homologous variants, appeared characteristic of ankylosing spondylitis blood.

Ten or more counts support this clonotype. The antigen is unknown. Trimming cost V 4 bases and J 9 bases; bases outside gene matches: 5. This CDR3 spans 14 amino acids. CDR1 SGHTA and CDR2 FQGNSA come from the germline V gene. Using its own MiXCR run on the 5' RACE reads, TCRdb lists one record per CDR3 protein. The sample lists fewer than 250,000 distinct CDR3 sequences; more than 9% were seen once. The sequence derives from a male donor with ankylosing spondylitis or in good health (not recorded which). The sample comprised blood, either unsorted or a sorted T cell fraction (not recorded which). This chain links TRBV7-2 with TRBJ2-1; 11 nucleotides match TRBD1. As DNA, the CDR3 is TGTGCCAGCAGCTCGGACAGGGGGCAAGTTGAGCAGTTCTTC. Its protein is CASSSDRGQVEQFF.